The 29 T cell receptor beta chains below come from one sample, sequenced in a study of blood T cell repertoires in COVID-19. Only in-frame clones appear in the TCRdb table, and some are missing; sequencing was by immunoSEQ multiplex PCR. The table has tens of thousands of clones, over 65% seen once. Source material: peripheral blood. The receptors were sampled from a woman aged 55-75 years with acute or convalescent COVID-19.

V and J are TRBV2 and TRBJ1-1; perhaps TRBD1 as D (5 bases). Per the germline V gene, CDR1 is SNHLY and CDR2 is FYNNEI. The ends were cut back, 8 bases at V and 4 bases at J, with 11 bases in the middle. This CDR3 has 12 residues. CDR3 residues: CASYQGGTEAFF. In DNA form, the CDR3 reads TGTGCCAGCTATCAGGGCGGCACTGAAGCTTTCTTT.

J is TRBJ1-1 and V is TRBV4-2; the D gene is possibly TRBD1 (5 bases). The germline V gene has CDR1 LGHNA and CDR2 YNFKEQ. The CDR3 has 15 amino acids. Trimming pared 0 bases from V and 3 bases from J, leaving 11 bases between. CDR3 DNA: TGTGCCAGCAGCCAAGATGGCAGGGTGGACACTGAAGCTTTCTTT. It translates to CASSQDGRVDTEAFF.

V is TRBV30 and J is TRBJ1-5, with 7 bases fitting TRBD1. This CDR3 has 15 residues. Trimming at V came to 0 bases and at J to 7 bases, leaving 9 bases not matched to a gene. Germline CDR1 reads GTSNPN; CDR2 reads SVGIG (reference sequence). The CDR3 sequence is CAWSVQTGSWQPQHF. The CDR3 DNA follows: TGTGCCTGGAGTGTACAGACAGGGTCATGGCAGCCCCAGCATTTT.

This clone was seen a handful of times. The J gene is TRBJ1-2, the V gene TRBV6-4; D is unclear. The length of the CDR3 is 15 residues. V was clipped by 2 bases and J by 4 bases, with 14 bases between them. CDR1 is MRHNA and CDR2 is SNTAGT in the germline V gene. The CDR3 DNA follows: TGTGCCAGCAGTGACACTCCCGGTTTTGGCTATGGCTACACCTTC. It codes for CASSDTPGFGYGYTF.

The chain recombines TRBV5-1 with TRBJ1-6; 9 positions match TRBD1. Germline CDR1 is SGHRS and CDR2 is YFSETQ. J was trimmed by 6 bases and V by 0 bases; bases with no gene match: 7. The CDR3 consists of 17 residues. CDR3 region: CASSLVFLGQGNSPLHF. The CDR3 DNA reads TGCGCCAGCAGCTTGGTCTTCTTGGGACAGGGTAATTCACCCCTCCACTTT.

There are a few counts of this clone. V and J are TRBV7-2 and TRBJ2-3; 9 bases line up with TRBD2. With V trimmed by 6 bases and J by 6 bases, 19 bases remained unmatched. This CDR3 spans 18 amino acids. Germline V lookup: CDR1 SGHTA, CDR2 FQGNSA. The CDR3 here is CASRPAWASGIKGDTQYF. CDR3 nucleotides: TGTGCCAGCAGGCCCGCCTGGGCTAGCGGGATTAAGGGGGATACGCAGTATTTT. Drawing the rest from reference TRBV7-2 and TRBJ2-3, the complete variable domain is GAGVSQSPSNKVTEKGKDVELRCDPISGHTALYWYRQSLGQGLEFLIYFQGNSAPDKSGLPSDRFSAERTGGSVSTLTIQRTQQEDSAVYLCASRPAWASGIKGDTQYFGPGTRLTVL.

The rearrangement joins TRBV5-6 to TRBJ2-4, with 7 bases that match TRBD1. The germline CDR1 and CDR2 sequences are SGHDT and YYEEEE. The CDR3 contains 12 residues. Unmatched junction bases numbered 11, after V lost 6 bases and J lost 14 bases. The CDR3 protein is CASTLGDREEYF. Written as DNA, the CDR3 is TGTGCCAGCACCCTAGGTGACAGGGAAGAGTACTTC. The full variable domain, its missing parts supplied by reference TRBV5-6 and TRBJ2-4, is DAGVTQSPTHLIKTRGQQVTLRCSPKSGHDTVSWYQQALGQGPQFIFQYYEEEERQRGNFPDRFSGHQFPNYSSELNVNALLLGDSALYLCASTLGDREEYFGAGTRLSVL.

For this clone: One end of the junction fails to match germline, which may point to a read error. The V gene is TRBV7-9, the J gene TRBJ2-7; 11 bases align to TRBD2. The CDR3 has 14 residues. The germline CDR1 and CDR2 sequences are SEHNR and FQNEAQ (reference sequence). Written as DNA, the CDR3 is TGTGCCAGCAGCCTAGCGGGGGGATCCTACGAGCAGTACTTC. Its translation: CASSLAGGSYEQYF.

This rearrangement joins TRBV30 to TRBJ2-3; no firm D call. This CDR3 comprises 13 residues. Per the germline V gene, CDR1 is GTSNPN and CDR2 is SVGIG (reference sequence). Trimming took 2 bases from V and 1 from J, leaving 7 bases between them. CDR3 region: CAWSWARTDTQYF. The CDR3 DNA sequence: TGTGCCTGGAGTTGGGCCCGCACAGATACGCAGTATTTT.

The J gene is TRBJ1-5, the V gene TRBV19; D not certain. This CDR3 is 13 amino acids long. The germline gives CDR1 LNHDA, CDR2 SQIVND (reference sequence). Trimming pared 1 base from V and 11 bases from J, leaving 12 bases between. The CDR3 reads CASSIGSTGAQHF. CDR3 sequence (DNA): TGTGCCAGTAGTATAGGGAGTACCGGGGCCCAGCATTTT.

V is TRBV9 and J is TRBJ2-5; 7 nucleotides match TRBD2. V shed 4 bases, J shed 4 bases, and the junction held 13 bases outside the gene matches. In germline, CDR1 is SGDLS, CDR2 YYNGEE. The CDR3 loop spans 16 amino acids. CDR3 sequence reads: CASSSQLGLGGETQYF. The CDR3 DNA follows: TGTGCCAGCAGCTCCCAGCTAGGACTAGGTGGAGAGACCCAGTACTTC. The variable domain in full, with the rest retrieved from reference TRBV9 and TRBJ2-5, is DSGVTQTPKHLITATGQRVTLRCSPRSGDLSVYWYQQSLDQGLQFLIQYYNGEERAKGNILERFSAQQFPDLHSELNLSSLELGDSALYFCASSSQLGLGGETQYFGPGTRLLVL.

V is TRBV5-6 and J is TRBJ1-3; D uncertain. CDR3 size: 12 residues. V was shortened by 2 bases and J by 10 bases, with 10 bases between the two germline ends. Germline V gene data show CDR1 as SGHDT and CDR2 as YYEEEE. DNA of the CDR3: TGTGCCAGCAGCTTACGTTCAGGTACCATATATTTT. Its translation: CASSLRSGTIYF.

The V gene is TRBV7-2, the J gene TRBJ2-5, with D perhaps TRBD2 (6 bases). V was clipped by 7 bases and J by 0 bases, with 9 bases between them. The length of the CDR3 is 13 residues. Germline V gene data show CDR1 as SGHTA and CDR2 as FQGNSA. The CDR3 DNA is TGTGCCAGCACCGGGAGAAACCAAGAGACCCAGTACTTC. Protein product: CASTGRNQETQYF.

The chain carries TRBV3-1 (or the pseudogene TRBV3-2) and TRBJ1-6; D might be TRBD1 (5 bases). The CDR3 runs 14 residues. The germline V gene encodes CDR1 LGHDT and CDR2 YNNKEL (reference sequence). Trimming took 4 bases from V and 7 from J, leaving 11 bases between them. CDR3 sequence reads: CASSLDSGNSPLHF. The CDR3 DNA sequence: TGTGCCAGCAGCCTAGACAGCGGGAATTCACCCCTCCACTTT.

V gene TRBV5-8 combines with J gene TRBJ2-1; TRBD2 matches at 11 bases. CDR1 is SGHTS and CDR2 is YDEGEE in the germline V gene. Trimming at V came to 0 bases and at J to 4 bases, leaving 9 bases not matched to a gene. CDR3 length: 18 residues. The CDR3 sequence is CASSLDMVAGGVYNEQFF. The CDR3 region has the DNA TGTGCCAGCAGCTTGGATATGGTAGCGGGGGGGGTATACAATGAGCAGTTCTTC.

This chain links TRBV5-1 with TRBJ2-3; 7 bases fit TRBD2. This CDR3 has 15 residues. V dropped 4 bases and J dropped 5; count of bases not matched to a gene: 10. Germline CDR1 is SGHRS and CDR2 is YFSETQ. The CDR3 sequence: CASSASGTEVDTQYF. CDR3 nucleotides: TGCGCCAGCAGCGCAAGCGGGACTGAGGTAGATACGCAGTATTTT.

V is TRBV27 and J is TRBJ1-4; possible D gene TRBD1, 6 bases. Trimming pared 6 bases from V and 0 bases from J, leaving 11 bases between. The length of the CDR3 is 15 residues. Germline values: CDR1 MNHEY, CDR2 SMNVEV (reference sequence). CDR3 in DNA: TGTGCCAGCAGGTACAGGGCCGCAACTAATGAAAAACTGTTTTTT. This gives the protein CASRYRAATNEKLFF.

The V call is TRBV9, the J call TRBJ2-1; 11 bases align to TRBD1. J was trimmed by 7 bases and V by 0 bases; bases with no gene match: 12. The length of the CDR3 is 18 residues. Per the germline V gene, CDR1 is SGDLS and CDR2 is YYNGEE. Here the CDR3 DNA reads TGTGCCAGCAGCGTAGGGGCGGGGCGGACAGGGGGCCAAAATGAGCAGTTCTTC. Protein sequence: CASSVGAGRTGGQNEQFF.

The sample holds one count of this clone. V is TRBV4-2 and J is TRBJ2-3; TRBD2 matches 13 bases. CDR3 length: 18 amino acids. V shed 4 bases, J shed 1 base, and the junction held 8 bases outside the gene matches. Germline CDR1 is LGHNA and CDR2 is YNFKEQ. The CDR3 is CASSRTGLAGYGTDTQYF. CDR3 bases: TGTGCCAGCAGCCGGACGGGACTAGCGGGATACGGCACAGATACGCAGTATTTT.

The rearrangement uses TRBV11-3 and TRBJ2-2; 9 bases map to TRBD2. CDR3 length: 14 residues. Germline CDR1 is SGHNT and CDR2 is YENEEA. V lost 5 bases to trimming and J lost 5 bases; unmatched junction nucleotides: 3. CDR3 in amino acids: CASSQGLATGELFF. CDR3 DNA: TGTGCCAGCAGCCAAGGACTAGCGACCGGGGAGCTGTTTTTT.

The CDR3 protein is CASSFPTGTGQPQHF. DNA of the CDR3: TGTGCCAGCAGTTTCCCCACAGGGACGGGCCAGCCCCAGCATTTT. The chain has TRBV28 and TRBJ1-5, with D possibly matching TRBD1 (6 bases). CDR1 MDHEN and CDR2 SYDVKM come from the germline V gene. V was trimmed by 3 bases and J by 7 bases, leaving 16 bases between them. The CDR3 loop spans 15 amino acids.

The chain recombines TRBV15 with TRBJ1-5; D gene uncertain. CDR1 is LNHNV and CDR2 is YYDKDF in the germline V gene (reference sequence). Trimming shortened V by 1 base and J by 7 bases, and 11 bases separated the two germline ends. CDR3 length: 14 residues. CDR3 amino acids: CATSRAQRGQPQHF. CDR3 DNA sequence: TGTGCCACCAGCAGAGCCCAAAGAGGGCAGCCCCAGCATTTT.

The chain recombines TRBV5-6 with TRBJ1-2; D is undetermined. The CDR3 has 13 residues. Trimming removed 4 bases from V and 0 bases from J, with 7 bases in between. CDR1 SGHDT and CDR2 YYEEEE come from the germline V gene. The CDR3 sequence: CASSLTSNYGYTF. CDR3 sequence (DNA): TGTGCCAGCAGCCTGACATCTAACTATGGCTACACCTTC.

In this sample, this clone turned up a few times. The chain has TRBV6-6 and TRBJ1-1; D not resolved. Trimming removed 6 bases from V and 0 bases from J, with 8 bases in between. Germline assignment: CDR1 MNHNY and CDR2 SVGAGI (reference sequence). CDR3 length: 13 amino acids. CDR3 in DNA: TGTGCCAGCAGCGGGAAAATGAACACTGAAGCTTTCTTT. It yields the protein CASSGKMNTEAFF.

This clone has just one count. V usage is TRBV4-1 and J usage is TRBJ2-3; 12 bases align to TRBD2. This CDR3 region has 22 residues. Germline V gene data show CDR1 as MGHRA and CDR2 as YSYEKL. Unmatched junction bases numbered 19, after V lost 1 base and J lost 2 bases. In DNA, the CDR3 is TGCGCCAGCAGCCAAGGGCCATTCCCCGGCCCCCTAGCGGGAGGGAACACAGATACGCAGTATTTT. It yields the protein CASSQGPFPGPLAGGNTDTQYF.

The J gene is TRBJ2-5, the V gene TRBV2, with no clear D. Trimming stripped 6 bases from V and 5 bases from J, with 7 bases between. The CDR3 runs 11 residues. The germline V gene encodes CDR1 SNHLY and CDR2 FYNNEI. This chain's CDR3 is CASSEWETQYF. The DNA of the CDR3 is TGTGCCAGCAGCGAGTGGGAGACCCAGTACTTC.

This chain connects TRBV28 to TRBJ1-5; possible D gene TRBD1, 5 bases. This CDR3 comprises 13 residues. V lost 4 bases and J lost 6, with 10 bases in between. CDR1 MDHEN and CDR2 SYDVKM come from the germline V gene. CDR3 region: CASSSTRGQPQHF. In DNA form, the CDR3 reads TGTGCCAGCAGTTCCACAAGGGGTCAGCCCCAGCATTTT.

The gene calls are TRBV6-5 and TRBJ1-6; D gene ambiguous. V was clipped by 0 bases and J by 7 bases, with 4 bases between them. CDR3 length: 13 amino acids. In germline, CDR1 is MNHEY, CDR2 SVGAGI. The CDR3 region is CASSYSRNSPLHF. CDR3 in DNA: TGTGCCAGCAGTTACTCACGGAATTCACCCCTCCACTTT.

J is TRBJ1-6 and V is TRBV4-2; D possibly corresponds to TRBD1 (6 bases). The CDR3 covers 15 residues. Trimming removed 0 bases from V and 9 bases from J, with 12 bases in between. Germline loops: CDR1 LGHNA, CDR2 YNFKEQ. The DNA of the CDR3 is TGTGCCAGCAGCCAAGAGGGGGCAATAGGTTCACCCCTCCACTTT. This sequence encodes CASSQEGAIGSPLHF.